This T cell receptor (beta chain) was observed in a study of T cell clones after liver transplantation. On the study more broadly: TCRbeta sequencing after a pre-transplant mixed lymphocyte reaction identified graft-donor-reactive clones, later tracked in post-transplant blood.

The repertoire was sequenced with immunoSEQ multiplex PCR; TCRdb's copy has only in-frame clones and lacks some. The table shows roughly 120,000 clones, with approximately 90% occurring only once. Germline V gene lookup returns CDR1 LNHDA and CDR2 SQIVND (reference sequence). This CDR3 has 18 residues. Trimming took off 7 bases at V and 5 bases at J, with 27 bases between the two ends. Regarding the study as a whole: The donor-reactive repertoire was only partly measurable in two subjects, lacking donor cells.

With regard to this clone: What it recognizes is unknown.

The TCR was taken from a human patient who received a liver transplant. Some T cells may possibly be graft donor cells. The V and J genes are TRBV19 and TRBJ1-5; TRBD1 might be the D (6 bases). The material was CD4+ T cells from blood, obtained 12 months after liver transplant. CDR3 residues: CASKASTGLGRGHQPQHF. In DNA form, the CDR3 reads TGTGCCAGTAAAGCGAGTACGGGGTTGGGCAGGGGTCATCAGCCCCAGCATTTT.